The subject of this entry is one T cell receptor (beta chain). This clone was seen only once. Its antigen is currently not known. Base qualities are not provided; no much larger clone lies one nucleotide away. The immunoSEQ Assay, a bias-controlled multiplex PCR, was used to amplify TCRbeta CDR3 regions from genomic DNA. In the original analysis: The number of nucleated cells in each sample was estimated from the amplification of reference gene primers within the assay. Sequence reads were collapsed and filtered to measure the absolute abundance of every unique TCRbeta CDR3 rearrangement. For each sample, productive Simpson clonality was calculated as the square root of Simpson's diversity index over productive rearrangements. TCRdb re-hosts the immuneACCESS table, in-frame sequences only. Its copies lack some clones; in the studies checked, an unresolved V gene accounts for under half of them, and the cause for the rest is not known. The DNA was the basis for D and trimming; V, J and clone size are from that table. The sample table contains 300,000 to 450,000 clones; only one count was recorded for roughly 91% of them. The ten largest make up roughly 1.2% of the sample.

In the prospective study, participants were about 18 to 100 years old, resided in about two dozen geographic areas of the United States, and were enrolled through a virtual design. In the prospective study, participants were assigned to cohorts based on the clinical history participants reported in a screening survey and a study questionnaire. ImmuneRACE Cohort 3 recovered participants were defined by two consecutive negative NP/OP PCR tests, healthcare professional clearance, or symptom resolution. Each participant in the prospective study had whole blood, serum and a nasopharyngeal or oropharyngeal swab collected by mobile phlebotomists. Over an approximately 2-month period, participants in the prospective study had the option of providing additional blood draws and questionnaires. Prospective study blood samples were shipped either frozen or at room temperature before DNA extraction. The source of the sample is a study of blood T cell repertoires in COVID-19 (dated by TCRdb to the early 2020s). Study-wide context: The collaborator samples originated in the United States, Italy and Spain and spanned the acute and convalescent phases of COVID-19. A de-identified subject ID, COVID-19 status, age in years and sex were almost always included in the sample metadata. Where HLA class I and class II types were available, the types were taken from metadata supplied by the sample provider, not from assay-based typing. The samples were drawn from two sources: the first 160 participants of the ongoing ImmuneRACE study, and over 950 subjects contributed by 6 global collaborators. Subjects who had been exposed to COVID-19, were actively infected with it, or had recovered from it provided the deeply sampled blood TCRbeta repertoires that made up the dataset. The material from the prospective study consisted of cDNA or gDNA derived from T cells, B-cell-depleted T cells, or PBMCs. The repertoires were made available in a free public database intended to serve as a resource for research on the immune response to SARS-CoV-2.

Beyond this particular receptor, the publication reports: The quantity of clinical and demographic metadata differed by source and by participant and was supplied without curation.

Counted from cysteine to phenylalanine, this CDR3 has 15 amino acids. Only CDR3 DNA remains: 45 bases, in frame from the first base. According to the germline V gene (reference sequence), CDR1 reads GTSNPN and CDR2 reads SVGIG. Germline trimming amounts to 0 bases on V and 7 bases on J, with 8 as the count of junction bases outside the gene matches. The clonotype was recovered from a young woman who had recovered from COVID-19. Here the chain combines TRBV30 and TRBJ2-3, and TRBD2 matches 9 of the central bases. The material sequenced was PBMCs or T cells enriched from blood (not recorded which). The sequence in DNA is TGTGCCTGGAGTGTGAATAGCGGGGGCCTTAATACGCAGTATTTT. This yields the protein CAWSVNSGGLNTQYF. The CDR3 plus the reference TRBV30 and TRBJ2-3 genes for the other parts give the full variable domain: SQTIHQWPATLVQPVGSPLSLECTVEGTSNPNLYWYRQAAGRGLQLLFYSVGIGQISSEVPQNLSASRPQDRQFILSSKKLLLSDSGFYLCAWSVNSGGLNTQYFGPGTRLTVL.